This T cell receptor (beta chain) derives from a study of T-cell reconstitution after alpha-beta-depleted transplantation in children. In its sample, this clonotype was seen a few times. The TCRbeta library was prepared with unique molecular identifiers. TCRdb re-derived calls from the PCR reads in MiXCR, one entry per CDR3 protein. This sample has around 400,000 distinct CDR3 sequences, with around 9.9% found just once. The material was PBMCs from the stem cell graft donor, obtained from the stem cell graft. The sequence was obtained from a human donor who donated a stem cell graft to a child with acute myeloid leukemia.

DNA for the CDR3: TGTGCCAGCAGCCAAGATCTTGGTGGACGGCGGGCCGGGGAGCTGTTTTTT. Protein: CASSQDLGGRRAGELFF. V is TRBV3-1 and J is TRBJ2-2, with D perhaps TRBD2 (5 bases). V was clipped by 0 bases and J by 6 bases, with 17 bases between them. CDR1 LGHDT and CDR2 YNNKEL come from the germline V gene (reference sequence). This CDR3 spans 17 amino acids. The full variable domain, its missing parts supplied by reference TRBV3-1 and TRBJ2-2, is DTAVSQTPKYLVTQMGNDKSIKCEQNLGHDTMYWYKQDSKKFLKIMFSYNNKELIINETVPNRFSPKSPDKAHLNLHINSLELGDSAVYFCASSQDLGGRRAGELFFGEGSRLTVL.